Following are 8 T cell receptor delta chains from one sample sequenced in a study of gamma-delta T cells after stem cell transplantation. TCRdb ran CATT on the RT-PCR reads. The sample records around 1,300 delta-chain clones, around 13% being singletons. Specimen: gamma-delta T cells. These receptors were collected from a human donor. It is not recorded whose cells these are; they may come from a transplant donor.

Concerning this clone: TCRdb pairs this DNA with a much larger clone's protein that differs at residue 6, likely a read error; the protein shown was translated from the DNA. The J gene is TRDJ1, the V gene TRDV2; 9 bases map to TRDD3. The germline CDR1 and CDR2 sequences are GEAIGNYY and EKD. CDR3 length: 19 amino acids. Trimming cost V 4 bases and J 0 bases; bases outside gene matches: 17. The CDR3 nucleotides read TGTGCCTGTGAGATTCCTACGAGGAGGGGATACGAGGACACCGATAAACTCATCTTT. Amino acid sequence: CACEIPTRRGYEDTDKLIF.

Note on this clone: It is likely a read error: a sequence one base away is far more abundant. The DNA of the CDR3 is TGTGCCTGTGACACCGTCCCTGCCTCTTCGTACTGGGGGCTCCTCAACAACCCCGATAAACTCATCTTT. It specifies CACDTVPASSYWGLLNNPDKLIF. The V and J genes are TRDV2 and TRDJ1, with TRDD3 matching 8 bases. CDR1 and CDR2 from the germline V gene are GEAIGNYY and EKD. The length of the CDR3 is 23 residues. V lost 0 bases and J lost 3; bases outside the gene matches: 29.

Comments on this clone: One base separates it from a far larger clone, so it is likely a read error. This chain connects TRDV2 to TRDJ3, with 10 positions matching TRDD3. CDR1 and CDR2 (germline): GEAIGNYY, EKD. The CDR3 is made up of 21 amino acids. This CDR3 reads CAFDTAGSYWGMSWDTRQMFF. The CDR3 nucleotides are TGTGCCTTTGACACCGCGGGATCCTACTGGGGGATGTCCTGGGACACCCGACAGATGTTTTTC.

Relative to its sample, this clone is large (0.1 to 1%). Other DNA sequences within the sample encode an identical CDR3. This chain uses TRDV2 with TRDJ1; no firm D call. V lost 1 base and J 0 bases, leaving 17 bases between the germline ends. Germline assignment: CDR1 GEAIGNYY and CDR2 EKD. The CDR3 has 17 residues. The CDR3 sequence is CACDTVARFRDTDKLIF. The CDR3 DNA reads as TGTGCCTGTGACACGGTCGCAAGGTTTCGAGACACCGATAAACTCATCTTT.

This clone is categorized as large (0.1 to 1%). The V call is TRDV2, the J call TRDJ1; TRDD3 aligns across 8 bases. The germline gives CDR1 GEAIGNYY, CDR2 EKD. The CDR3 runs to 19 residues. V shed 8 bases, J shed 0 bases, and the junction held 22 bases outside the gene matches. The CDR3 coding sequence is TGTGCCTCCAGTACTGGTCTGGGGGACATCAACAAGTACACCGATAAACTCATCTTT. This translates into CASSTGLGDINKYTDKLIF.

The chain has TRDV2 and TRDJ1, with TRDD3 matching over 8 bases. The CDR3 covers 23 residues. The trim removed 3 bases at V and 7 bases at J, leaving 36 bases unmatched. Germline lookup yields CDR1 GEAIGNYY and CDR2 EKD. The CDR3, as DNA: TGTGCCTGTGACCCAATGGAATCCTCCCTACCTGGGGGACGCCGGCAGGGATCGGGTAAACTCATCTTT. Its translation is CACDPMESSLPGGRRQGSGKLIF.

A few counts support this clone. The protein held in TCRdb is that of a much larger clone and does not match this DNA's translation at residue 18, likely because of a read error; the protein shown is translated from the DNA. CDR3 sequence: CACDLMSAGLGDTSTDKRIF. DNA for the CDR3: TGTGCCTGTGACTTGATGTCGGCGGGGCTGGGGGATACATCCACCGATAAACGCATCTTT. This sequence joins TRDV2 and TRDJ1, with 11 bases fitting TRDD3. Germline values: CDR1 GEAIGNYY, CDR2 EKD. CDR3 length: 20 residues.

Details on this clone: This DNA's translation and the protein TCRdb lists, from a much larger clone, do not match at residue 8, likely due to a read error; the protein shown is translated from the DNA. For the CDR3, the DNA is TGTGCCTGTGACCCAGTACTGGTGGACACGCCGGACACCGATAAACTCATCTTT. The encoded protein is CACDPVLVDTPDTDKLIF. The chain recombines TRDV2 with TRDJ1; the D gene is possibly TRDD3 (5 bases). The CDR3 consists of 18 residues. Germline CDR1 and CDR2: GEAIGNYY and EKD. V was shortened by 3 bases and J by 0 bases, with 22 bases between the two germline ends.